This T cell receptor (beta chain) stems from a study of post-analysis software for immune sequencing data. TCR beta libraries were prepared from cDNA with unique molecular identifiers. TCRdb recomputed calls from the PCR reads with MiXCR, one row per CDR3 protein. Here the sample spans fewer than 900,000 distinct CDR3 sequences, just over 45% being singletons. Details on this clonotype: What it recognizes is unknown.

Whole-study results and caveats: There was significantly lower normalized Chao1 diversity in multiple sclerosis patients than in controls.

The TCR originated in a girl aged 5 to 17 with multiple sclerosis. The sample taken for sequencing was blood.

CDR3 coding DNA: TGTGCCAGCAGCCCCGGAACGGGACAGGGCTACGAGCAGTACTTC. Its translation is CASSPGTGQGYEQYF. V is TRBV5-6 and J is TRBJ2-4; 9 bases are shared with TRBD1. TRBJ2-7 matches the DNA end more closely, so the J call is doubtful. The germline V gene encodes CDR1 SGHDT and CDR2 YYEEEE. This CDR3 is built from 15 residues.